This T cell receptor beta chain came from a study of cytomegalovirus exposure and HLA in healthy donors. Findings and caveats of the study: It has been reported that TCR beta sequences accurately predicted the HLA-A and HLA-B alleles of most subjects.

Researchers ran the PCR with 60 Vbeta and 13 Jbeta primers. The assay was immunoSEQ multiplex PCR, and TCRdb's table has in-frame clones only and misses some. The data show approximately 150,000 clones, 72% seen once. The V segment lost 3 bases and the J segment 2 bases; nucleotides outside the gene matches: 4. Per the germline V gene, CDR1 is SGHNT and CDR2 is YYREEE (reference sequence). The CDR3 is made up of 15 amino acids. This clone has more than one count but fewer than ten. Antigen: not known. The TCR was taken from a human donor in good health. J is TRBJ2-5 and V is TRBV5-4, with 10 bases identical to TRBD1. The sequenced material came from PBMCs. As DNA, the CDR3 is TGTGCCAGCAGCTGGCGGACAGGGGGTCAAGAGACCCAGTACTTC. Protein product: CASSWRTGGQETQYF.